This T cell receptor (beta chain) was sequenced during a study of T cell responses to AZD1222 COVID-19 vaccine. Here immunoSEQ multiplex PCR was the method, and the copy in TCRdb shows in-frame clones only, minus some. The sample shows 70,000 to 95,000 clones, just under 90% of them seen only once. Per the germline V gene, CDR1 is SGHAT and CDR2 is FQNNGV. The CDR3 extends over 15 amino acids. Trimming shortened V by 5 bases and J by 1 base, and 14 bases separated the two germline ends. This clonotype originated in an adult in good health. This material consisted of peripheral blood, taken on day 0 of MenACWY control vaccination. This sequence joins TRBV11-2 and TRBJ1-1, with D hard to call. CDR3 nucleotide sequence: TGTGCCAGCAGCCGGGTCTCACCAGGGAACACTGAAGCTTTCTTT. Translated: CASSRVSPGNTEAFF. Combining the CDR3 with reference TRBV11-2 and TRBJ1-1 gives the whole variable domain EAGVAQSPRYKIIEKRQSVAFWCNPISGHATLYWYQQILGQGPKLLIQFQNNGVVDDSQLPKDRFSAERLKGVDSTLKIQPAKLEDSAVYLCASSRVSPGNTEAFFGQGTRLTVV.